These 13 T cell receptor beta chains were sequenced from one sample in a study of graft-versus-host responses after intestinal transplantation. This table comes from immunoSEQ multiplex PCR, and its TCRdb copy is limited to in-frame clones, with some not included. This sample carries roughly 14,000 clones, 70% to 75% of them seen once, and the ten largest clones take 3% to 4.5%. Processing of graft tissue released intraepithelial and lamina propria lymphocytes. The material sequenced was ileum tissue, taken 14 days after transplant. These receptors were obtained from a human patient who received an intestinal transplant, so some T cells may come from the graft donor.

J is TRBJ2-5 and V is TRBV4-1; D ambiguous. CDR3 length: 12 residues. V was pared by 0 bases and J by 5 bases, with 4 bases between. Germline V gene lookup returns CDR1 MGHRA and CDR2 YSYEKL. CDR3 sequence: CASSQDEETQYF. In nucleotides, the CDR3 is TGCGCCAGCAGCCAAGACGAGGAGACCCAGTACTTC.

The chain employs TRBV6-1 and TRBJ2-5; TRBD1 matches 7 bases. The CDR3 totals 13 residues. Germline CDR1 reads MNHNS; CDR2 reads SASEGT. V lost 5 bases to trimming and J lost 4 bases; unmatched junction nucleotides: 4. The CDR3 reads CASSLAGGETQYF. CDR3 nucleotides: TGTGCCAGCAGTTTGGCAGGGGGAGAGACCCAGTACTTC.

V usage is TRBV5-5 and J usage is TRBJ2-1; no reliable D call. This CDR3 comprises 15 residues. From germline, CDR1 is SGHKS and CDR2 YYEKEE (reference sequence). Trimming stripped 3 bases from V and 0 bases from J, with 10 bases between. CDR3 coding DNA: TGTGCCAGCAGCTCTTATATGAGCTCCTACAATGAGCAGTTCTTC. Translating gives CASSSYMSSYNEQFF.

The CDR3 nucleotides read TGTGCCAGCAGCTTAGAATGGGGGGCGCGAGCTTTCTTT. Translated: CASSLEWGARAFF. The V call is TRBV5-5, the J call TRBJ1-1; possible D gene TRBD1, 6 bases. Per the germline V gene, CDR1 is SGHKS and CDR2 is YYEKEE (reference sequence). CDR3 length equals 13 residues. Trimming removed 2 bases at V and 10 bases at J, with 15 bases between.

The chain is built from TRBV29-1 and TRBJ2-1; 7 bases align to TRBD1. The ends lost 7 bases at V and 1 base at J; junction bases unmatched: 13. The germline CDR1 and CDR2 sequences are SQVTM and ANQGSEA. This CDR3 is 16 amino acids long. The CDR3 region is CSALITGAYSYNEQFF. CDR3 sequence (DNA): TGCAGCGCACTAATAACAGGGGCCTATTCCTACAATGAGCAGTTCTTC.

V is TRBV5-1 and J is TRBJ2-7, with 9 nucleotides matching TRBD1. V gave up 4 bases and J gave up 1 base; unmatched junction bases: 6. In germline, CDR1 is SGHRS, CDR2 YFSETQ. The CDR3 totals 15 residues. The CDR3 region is CASSEDRGLSYEQYF. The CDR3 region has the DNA TGCGCCAGCAGCGAGGACAGGGGATTATCCTACGAGCAGTACTTC.

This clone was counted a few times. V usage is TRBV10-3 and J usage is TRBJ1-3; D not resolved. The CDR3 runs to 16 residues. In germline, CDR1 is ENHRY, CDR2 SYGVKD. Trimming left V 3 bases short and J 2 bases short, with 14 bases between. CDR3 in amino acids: CAISEFLFSAGNTIYF. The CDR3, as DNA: TGTGCCATCAGTGAATTCCTATTCTCGGCTGGAAACACCATATATTTT.

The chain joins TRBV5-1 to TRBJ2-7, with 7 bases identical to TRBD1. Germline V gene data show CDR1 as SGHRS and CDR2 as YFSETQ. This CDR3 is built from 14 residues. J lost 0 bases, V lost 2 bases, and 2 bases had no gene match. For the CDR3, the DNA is TGCGCCAGCAGCTTAGGGACAGACTCCTACGAGCAGTACTTC. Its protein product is CASSLGTDSYEQYF.

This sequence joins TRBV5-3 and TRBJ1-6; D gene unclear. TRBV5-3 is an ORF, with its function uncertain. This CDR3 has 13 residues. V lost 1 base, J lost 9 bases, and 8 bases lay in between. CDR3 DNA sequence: TGTGCCAGAAGCTTGACGATATGTTCACCCCTCCACTTT. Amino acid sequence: CARSLTICSPLHF.

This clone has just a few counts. The CDR3 loop reads CASTTGGYGYTF. In DNA, the CDR3 is TGTGCCAGTACGACAGGGGGCTATGGCTACACCTTC. V is TRBV19 and J is TRBJ1-2; the match to TRBD1 covers 9 bases. Germline V lookup: CDR1 LNHDA, CDR2 SQIVND (reference sequence). Losses at the gene ends were 7 bases for V and 4 bases for J; bases not matched to a gene: 1. CDR3 size: 12 residues. The whole variable domain, filled in from reference TRBV19 and TRBJ1-2, reads DGGITQSPKYLFRKEGQNVTLSCEQNLNHDAMYWYRQDPGQGLRLIYYSQIVNDFQKGDIAEGYSVSREKKESFPLTVTSAQKNPTAFYLCASTTGGYGYTFGSGTRLTVV.

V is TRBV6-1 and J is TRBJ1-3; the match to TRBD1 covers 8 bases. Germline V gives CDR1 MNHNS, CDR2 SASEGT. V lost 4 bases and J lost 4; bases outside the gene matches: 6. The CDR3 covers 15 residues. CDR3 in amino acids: CASSALTGEGNTIYF. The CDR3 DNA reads TGTGCCAGCAGTGCCCTGACAGGGGAGGGAAACACCATATATTTT.

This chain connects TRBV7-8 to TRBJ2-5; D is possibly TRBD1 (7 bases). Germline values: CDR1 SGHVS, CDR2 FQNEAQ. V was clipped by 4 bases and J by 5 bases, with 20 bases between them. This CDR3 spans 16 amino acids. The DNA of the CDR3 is TGTGCCAGCAGCTCAAAAACAGGCAGGGGGAGGGAGACCCAGTACTTC. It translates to CASSSKTGRGRETQYF.

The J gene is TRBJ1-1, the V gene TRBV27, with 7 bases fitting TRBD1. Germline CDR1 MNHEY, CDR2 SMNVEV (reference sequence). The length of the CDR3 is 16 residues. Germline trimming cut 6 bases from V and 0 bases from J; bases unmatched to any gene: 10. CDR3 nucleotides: TGTGCCAGCAGCCCAAAGGACAGGCAAATGAACACTGAAGCTTTCTTT. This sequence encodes CASSPKDRQMNTEAFF.